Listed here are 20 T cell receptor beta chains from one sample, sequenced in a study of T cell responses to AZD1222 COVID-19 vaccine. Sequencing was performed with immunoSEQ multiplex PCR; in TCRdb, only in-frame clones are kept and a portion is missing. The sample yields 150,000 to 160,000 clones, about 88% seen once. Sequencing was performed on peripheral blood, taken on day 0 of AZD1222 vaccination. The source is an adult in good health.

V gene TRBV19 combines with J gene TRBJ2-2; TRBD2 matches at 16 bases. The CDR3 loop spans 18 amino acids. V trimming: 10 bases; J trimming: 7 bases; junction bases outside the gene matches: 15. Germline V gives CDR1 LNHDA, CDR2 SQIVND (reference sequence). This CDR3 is CATKPPGLAGGRNGELFF. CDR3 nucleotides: TGTGCCACCAAACCCCCGGGACTAGCGGGGGGGAGGAACGGGGAGCTGTTTTTT.

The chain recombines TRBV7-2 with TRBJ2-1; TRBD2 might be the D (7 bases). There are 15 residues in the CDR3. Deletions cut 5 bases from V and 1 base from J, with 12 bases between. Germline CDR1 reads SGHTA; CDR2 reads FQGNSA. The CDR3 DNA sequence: TGTGCCAGCAGCCCAAGGGGGGGATCCTACAATGAGCAGTTCTTC. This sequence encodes CASSPRGGSYNEQFF.

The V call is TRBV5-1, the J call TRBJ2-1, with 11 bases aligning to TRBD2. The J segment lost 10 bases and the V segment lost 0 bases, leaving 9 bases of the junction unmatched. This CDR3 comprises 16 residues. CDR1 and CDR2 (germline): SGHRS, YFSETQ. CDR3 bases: TGCGCCAGCAGCTTGGATCTAGCGGGGGGCCACACGGAGCAGTTCTTC. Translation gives CASSLDLAGGHTEQFF.

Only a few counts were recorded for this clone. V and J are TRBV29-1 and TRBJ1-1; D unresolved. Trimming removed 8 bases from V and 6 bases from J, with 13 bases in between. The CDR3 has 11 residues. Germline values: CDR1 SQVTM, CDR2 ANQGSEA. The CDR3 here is CSTQTGSEAFF. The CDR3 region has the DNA TGCAGCACCCAAACGGGGTCTGAAGCTTTCTTT.

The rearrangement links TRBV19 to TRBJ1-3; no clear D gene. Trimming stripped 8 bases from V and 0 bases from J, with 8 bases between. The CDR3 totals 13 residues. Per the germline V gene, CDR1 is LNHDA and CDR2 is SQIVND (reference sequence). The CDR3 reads CASEGLSGNTIYF. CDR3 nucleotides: TGTGCCAGTGAGGGCCTCTCTGGAAACACCATATATTTT.

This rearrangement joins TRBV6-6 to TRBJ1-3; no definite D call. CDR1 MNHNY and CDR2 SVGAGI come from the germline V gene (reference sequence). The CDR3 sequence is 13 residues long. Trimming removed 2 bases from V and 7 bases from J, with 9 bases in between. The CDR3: CASSYTDGNTIYF. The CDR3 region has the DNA TGTGCCAGCAGTTACACCGACGGGAACACCATATATTTT.

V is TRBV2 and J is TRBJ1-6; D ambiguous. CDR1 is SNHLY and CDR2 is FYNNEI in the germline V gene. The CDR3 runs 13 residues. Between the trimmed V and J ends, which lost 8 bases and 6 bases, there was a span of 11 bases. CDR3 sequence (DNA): TGTGCCAGCGATCGCAGGCTTAATTCACCCCTCCACTTT. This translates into CASDRRLNSPLHF.

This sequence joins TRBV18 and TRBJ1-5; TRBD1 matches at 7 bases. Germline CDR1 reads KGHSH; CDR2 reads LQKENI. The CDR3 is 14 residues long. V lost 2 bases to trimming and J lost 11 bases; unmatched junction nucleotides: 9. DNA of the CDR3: TGTGCCAGCTCACCATCGACAGGGTCAGAGGCCCAGCATTTT. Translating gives CASSPSTGSEAQHF.

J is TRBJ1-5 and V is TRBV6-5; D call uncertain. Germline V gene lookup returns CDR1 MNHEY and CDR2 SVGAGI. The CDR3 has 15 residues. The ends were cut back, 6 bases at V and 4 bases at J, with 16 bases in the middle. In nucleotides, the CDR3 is TGTGCCAGCAGCGGATATAACAGCCCTAATCAGCCCCAGCATTTT. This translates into CASSGYNSPNQPQHF.

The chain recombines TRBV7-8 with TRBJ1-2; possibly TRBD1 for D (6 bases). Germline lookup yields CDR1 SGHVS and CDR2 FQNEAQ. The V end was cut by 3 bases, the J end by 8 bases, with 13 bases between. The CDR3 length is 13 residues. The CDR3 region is CASSFGGQWGYTF. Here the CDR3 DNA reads TGTGCCAGCAGCTTCGGGGGACAATGGGGCTACACCTTC.

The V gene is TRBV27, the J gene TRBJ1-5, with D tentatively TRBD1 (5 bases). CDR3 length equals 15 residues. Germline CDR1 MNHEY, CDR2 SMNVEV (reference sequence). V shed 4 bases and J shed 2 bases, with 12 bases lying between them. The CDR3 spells CASSSNRDGNQPQHF. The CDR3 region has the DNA TGTGCCAGCAGTTCTAACCGGGACGGCAATCAGCCCCAGCATTTT.

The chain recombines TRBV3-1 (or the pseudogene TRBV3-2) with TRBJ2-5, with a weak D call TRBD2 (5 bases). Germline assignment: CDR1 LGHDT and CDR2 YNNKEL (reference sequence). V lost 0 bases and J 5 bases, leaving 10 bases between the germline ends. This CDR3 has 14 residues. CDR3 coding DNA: TGTGCCAGCAGCCAAGATCTGGCTAGCGAGACCCAGTACTTC. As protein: CASSQDLASETQYF.

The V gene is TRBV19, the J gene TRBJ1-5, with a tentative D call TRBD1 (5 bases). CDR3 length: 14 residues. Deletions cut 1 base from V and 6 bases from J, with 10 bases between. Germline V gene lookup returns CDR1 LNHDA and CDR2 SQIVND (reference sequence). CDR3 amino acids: CASSIVGRVQPQHF. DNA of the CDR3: TGTGCCAGTAGTATAGTAGGCAGGGTTCAGCCCCAGCATTTT.

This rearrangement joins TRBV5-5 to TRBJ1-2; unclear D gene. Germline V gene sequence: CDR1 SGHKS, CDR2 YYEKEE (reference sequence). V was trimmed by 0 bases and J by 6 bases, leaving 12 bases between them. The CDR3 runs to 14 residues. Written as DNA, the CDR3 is TGTGCCAGCAGCTTGGATTGGCGCCCCAATGGCTACACCTTC. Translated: CASSLDWRPNGYTF.

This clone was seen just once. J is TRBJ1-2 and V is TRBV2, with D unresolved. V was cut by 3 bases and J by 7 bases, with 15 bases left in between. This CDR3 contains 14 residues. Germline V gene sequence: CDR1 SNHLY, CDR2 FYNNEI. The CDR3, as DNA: TGTGCCAGCAGTGAGGGCGGGCTTCTTGGTGGCTACACCTTC. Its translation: CASSEGGLLGGYTF.

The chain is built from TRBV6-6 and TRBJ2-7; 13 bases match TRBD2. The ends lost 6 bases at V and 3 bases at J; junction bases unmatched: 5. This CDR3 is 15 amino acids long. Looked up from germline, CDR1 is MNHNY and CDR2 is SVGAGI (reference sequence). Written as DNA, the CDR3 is TGTGCCAGCAGGGAACTAGCGGGGGGGATCTACGAGCAGTACTTC. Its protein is CASRELAGGIYEQYF.

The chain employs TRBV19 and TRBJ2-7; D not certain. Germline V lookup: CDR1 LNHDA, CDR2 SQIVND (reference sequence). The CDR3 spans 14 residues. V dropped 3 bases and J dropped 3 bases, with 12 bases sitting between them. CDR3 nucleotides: TGTGCCAGTAGTATCGGCCCGAGGAGCTACGAGCAGTACTTC. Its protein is CASSIGPRSYEQYF. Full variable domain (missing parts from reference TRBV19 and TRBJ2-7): DGGITQSPKYLFRKEGQNVTLSCEQNLNHDAMYWYRQDPGQGLRLIYYSQIVNDFQKGDIAEGYSVSREKKESFPLTVTSAQKNPTAFYLCASSIGPRSYEQYFGPGTRLTVT.

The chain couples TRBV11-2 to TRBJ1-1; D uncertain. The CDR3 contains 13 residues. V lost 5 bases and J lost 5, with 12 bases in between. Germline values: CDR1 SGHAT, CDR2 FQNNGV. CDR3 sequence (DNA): TGTGCCAGCAGCCCCCGGACCGGAACTGAAGCTTTCTTT. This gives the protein CASSPRTGTEAFF.

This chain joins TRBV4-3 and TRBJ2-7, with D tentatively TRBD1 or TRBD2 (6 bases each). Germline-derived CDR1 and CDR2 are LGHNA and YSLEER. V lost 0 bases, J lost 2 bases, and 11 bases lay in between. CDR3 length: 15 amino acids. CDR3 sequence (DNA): TGCGCCAGCAGCCAAGACCGGGGGCTCCCCTACGAGCAGTACTTC. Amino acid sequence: CASSQDRGLPYEQYF.

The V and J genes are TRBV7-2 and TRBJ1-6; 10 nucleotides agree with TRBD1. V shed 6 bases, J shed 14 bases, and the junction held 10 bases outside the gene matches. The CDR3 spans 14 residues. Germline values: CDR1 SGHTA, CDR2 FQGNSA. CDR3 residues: CASSPGQGNKALHF. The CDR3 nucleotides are TGTGCCAGCAGTCCGGGACAGGGGAATAAGGCCCTCCACTTT.